These 20 T cell receptor beta chains originate from one sample sequenced in a study of pediatric ulcerative colitis. The table came from immunoSEQ multiplex PCR; TCRdb's copy has only in-frame clones and leaves some out. The table has under 5,500 clones, around 89% seen once. What was sequenced was blood. These receptors were taken from a boy younger than 18 with mild ulcerative colitis.

The rearrangement uses TRBV2 and TRBJ2-1; a weak D match, TRBD2 (5 bases). CDR3 length: 12 residues. Germline lookup yields CDR1 SNHLY and CDR2 FYNNEI. With 7 bases removed from V and 8 bases from J, the gap between germline ends came to 12 bases. The CDR3 nucleotides read TGTGCCAGCACGACGGACTCTCATGAGCAGTTCTTC. Encoded protein: CASTTDSHEQFF.

The chain uses TRBV11-3 and TRBJ2-2; 8 bases are a match to TRBD2. With 8 bases clipped from V and 0 bases from J, the junction kept 8 bases outside the gene matches. The CDR3 extends over 16 amino acids. From germline, CDR1 is SGHNT and CDR2 YENEEA. CDR3 nucleotides: TGTGCCAGCGGTAGCGGGGACTTCGCGAACACCGGGGAGCTGTTTTTT. The encoded protein is CASGSGDFANTGELFF.

The rearrangement joins TRBV6-1 to TRBJ2-7, with D perhaps matching TRBD2 (5 bases). The germline V gene encodes CDR1 MNHNS and CDR2 SASEGT. V dropped 7 bases and J dropped 1 base, with 17 bases sitting between them. This CDR3 is 15 amino acids long. The CDR3 spells CASKGLGEGSYEQYF. CDR3 sequence (DNA): TGTGCCAGCAAAGGCTTAGGAGAGGGTTCCTACGAGCAGTACTTC.

V gene TRBV15 combines with J gene TRBJ2-2; 9 bases match TRBD2. There are 17 residues in the CDR3. Germline V gene lookup returns CDR1 LNHNV and CDR2 YYDKDF (reference sequence). V shed 0 bases, J shed 6 bases, and the junction held 8 bases outside the gene matches. CDR3 loop: CATSRDHAGGPSGELFF. As DNA, the CDR3 is TGTGCCACCAGCAGAGATCACGCGGGAGGGCCATCCGGGGAGCTGTTTTTT.

The V call is TRBV18, the J call TRBJ2-3, with D possibly matching TRBD1 (6 bases). Germline V gives CDR1 KGHSH, CDR2 LQKENI. CDR3 size: 15 residues. Trimming took off 5 bases at V and 7 bases at J, with 19 bases between the two ends. The CDR3 sequence: CASSSGDRTPHTQYF. The CDR3 DNA sequence: TGTGCCAGCTCATCAGGAGACAGGACCCCACATACGCAGTATTTT.

The rearrangement joins TRBV27 to TRBJ2-7, with 9 bases aligning to TRBD1. V was pared by 0 bases and J by 4 bases, with 13 bases of the junction left unmatched. Germline assignment: CDR1 MNHEY and CDR2 SMNVEV (reference sequence). The CDR3 length is 18 residues. The CDR3 loop is CASSLSGQGSPPTYEQYF. The CDR3 DNA follows: TGTGCCAGCAGTTTATCGGGACAGGGTTCTCCCCCTACGTACGAGCAGTACTTC.

This rearrangement joins TRBV7-2 to TRBJ1-4; 9 bases match TRBD1. The CDR3 is made up of 13 amino acids. Trimming took 5 bases from V and 10 from J; bases not matched to a gene: 5. Germline lookup yields CDR1 SGHTA and CDR2 FQGNSA. CDR3 amino acids: CASSSPGQGKLFF. For the CDR3, the DNA is TGTGCCAGCAGCAGCCCGGGACAGGGAAAACTGTTTTTT. Full variable domain (missing parts from reference TRBV7-2 and TRBJ1-4): GAGVSQSPSNKVTEKGKDVELRCDPISGHTALYWYRQSLGQGLEFLIYFQGNSAPDKSGLPSDRFSAERTGGSVSTLTIQRTQQEDSAVYLCASSSPGQGKLFFGSGTQLSVL.

The V gene is TRBV11-3, the J gene TRBJ2-2; TRBD2 might be the D (5 bases). V lost 5 bases, J lost 2 bases, and 15 bases lay in between. The CDR3 totals 16 residues. Germline values: CDR1 SGHNT, CDR2 YENEEA. CDR3 DNA: TGTGCCAGCAGCGCTTCCGGACTCATAAACACCGGGGAGCTGTTTTTT. It is translated as CASSASGLINTGELFF.

The V call is TRBV4-1, the J call TRBJ2-1; 13 bases match TRBD2. CDR3 length: 17 residues. CDR1 and CDR2 (germline): MGHRA, YSYEKL. The J segment lost 8 bases and the V segment lost 1 base, leaving 8 bases of the junction unmatched. The CDR3 spells CASSQGRLAGGGYEQFF. For the CDR3, the DNA is TGCGCCAGCAGCCAAGGACGACTAGCGGGAGGTGGCTATGAGCAGTTCTTC.

This chain connects TRBV4-1 to TRBJ1-5, with D perhaps TRBD1 (6 bases). Trimming removed 5 bases from V and 6 bases from J, with 17 bases in between. From germline, CDR1 is MGHRA and CDR2 YSYEKL. CDR3 length: 15 amino acids. The CDR3 sequence is CASSNRRGGSQPQHF. DNA of the CDR3: TGCGCCAGCAGCAATCGAAGGGGGGGAAGTCAGCCCCAGCATTTT.

This clone was counted a single time. V usage is TRBV27 and J usage is TRBJ1-1, with 9 bases identical to TRBD1. Germline CDR1 reads MNHEY; CDR2 reads SMNVEV (reference sequence). CDR3 size: 15 residues. With V trimmed by 4 bases and J by 1 base, 4 bases remained unmatched. The CDR3 spells CASSSRDRANTEAFF. CDR3 DNA sequence: TGTGCCAGCAGTTCGAGGGACAGGGCGAACACTGAAGCTTTCTTT.

The V gene is TRBV6-6, the J gene TRBJ1-5; D might be TRBD1 (5 bases). The germline CDR1 and CDR2 sequences are MNHNY and SVGAGI (reference sequence). The CDR3 spans 14 residues. V was shortened by 5 bases and J by 0 bases, with 8 bases between the two germline ends. The CDR3 DNA reads TGTGCCAGCAGTCTTCAGGGTAGCAATCAGCCCCAGCATTTT. This translates into CASSLQGSNQPQHF.

J is TRBJ2-3 and V is TRBV9; 10 bases map to TRBD2. Germline lookup yields CDR1 SGDLS and CDR2 YYNGEE. The CDR3 totals 18 residues. Unmatched junction bases numbered 7, after V lost 0 bases and J lost 0 bases. The CDR3 spells CASSVAPGLAASTDTQYF. The CDR3 region has the DNA TGTGCCAGCAGCGTAGCCCCCGGACTAGCGGCTAGCACAGATACGCAGTATTTT.

V is TRBV28 and J is TRBJ2-7; TRBD1 matches 10 bases. The CDR3 is made up of 15 amino acids. The germline V gene has CDR1 MDHEN and CDR2 SYDVKM. With 7 bases clipped from V and 5 bases from J, the junction kept 11 bases outside the gene matches. The CDR3 loop is CASNKDRGLENEQYF. CDR3 bases: TGTGCCAGCAACAAAGACAGGGGGCTCGAGAACGAGCAGTACTTC.

The CDR3 nucleotides are TGTGCCAGCAGCTTGGTCGTGGAGCGGGAGGGTTCAGGCGAGCAGTTCTTC. As protein: CASSLVVEREGSGEQFF. J is TRBJ2-1 and V is TRBV5-6; 10 bases match TRBD2. CDR3 size: 17 residues. Unmatched junction bases numbered 13, after V lost 0 bases and J lost 10 bases. CDR1 and CDR2 (germline): SGHDT, YYEEEE.

The chain has TRBV5-1 and TRBJ1-2, with no clear D. Trimming left V 2 bases short and J 8 bases short, with 22 bases between. Germline CDR1 is SGHRS and CDR2 is YFSETQ. The CDR3 sequence is 16 residues long. The CDR3 sequence is CASSFSPDRHAGGYTF. The DNA of the CDR3 is TGCGCCAGCAGCTTTTCCCCCGACCGACATGCCGGAGGCTACACCTTC.

The chain combines TRBV19 with TRBJ1-5; unclear D gene. This CDR3 is 14 amino acids long. The germline CDR1 and CDR2 sequences are LNHDA and SQIVND (reference sequence). Deletions cut 2 bases from V and 1 base from J, with 6 bases between. This CDR3 is CASSISDSNQPQHF. The CDR3 DNA is TGTGCCAGTAGTATATCAGACAGCAATCAGCCCCAGCATTTT.

This rearrangement joins TRBV28 to TRBJ1-4, with a possible D match to TRBD1 (5 bases). V lost 3 bases and J 7 bases, leaving 15 bases between the germline ends. Germline loops: CDR1 MDHEN, CDR2 SYDVKM. There are 15 residues in the CDR3. CDR3 residues: CASSFRARGVEKLFF. CDR3 in DNA: TGTGCCAGCAGTTTCAGGGCCCGGGGAGTTGAAAAACTGTTTTTT. Full variable domain (rest looked up from reference TRBV28 and TRBJ1-4): DVKVTQSSRYLVKRTGEKVFLECVQDMDHENMFWYRQDPGLGLRLIYFSYDVKMKEKGDIPEGYSVSREKKERFSLILESASTNQTSMYLCASSFRARGVEKLFFGSGTQLSVL.

V is TRBV4-1 and J is TRBJ2-2; 11 bases map to TRBD2. After removal of 4 bases from V and 7 bases from J, the junction contained 8 bases not matched to a gene. This CDR3 spans 16 amino acids. Germline-derived CDR1 and CDR2 are MGHRA and YSYEKL. The CDR3: CASSLSGRAGDGELFF. For the CDR3, the DNA is TGCGCCAGCAGCCTTAGCGGGAGGGCCGGGGACGGGGAGCTGTTTTTT.

The chain carries TRBV2 and TRBJ2-6; 7 bases map to TRBD1. The germline V gene encodes CDR1 SNHLY and CDR2 FYNNEI. The CDR3 loop spans 16 amino acids. The junction had 3 bases not matched to a gene; V was cut back by 4 bases and J by 0 bases. The CDR3 DNA is TGTGCCAGCAGTGGGGACAGAGTCTCTGGGGCCAACGTCCTGACTTTC. It yields the protein CASSGDRVSGANVLTF.